Listed here are 10 T cell receptor beta chains from one sample, sequenced in a study of T cells after yellow fever vaccination. TCRdb used MiXCR to reprocess the 5' RACE reads, holding one entry per CDR3 protein. The sample includes about 320,000 distinct CDR3 sequences, over 8.5% of them seen just once. This sample comprised CD4+ T cells sorted from PBMCs, obtained 45 days after the yellow fever booster vaccination. The receptors shown here come from a man aged 18 to 29 who received the YFV17D yellow fever vaccine.

This clonotype has only a few counts. The rearrangement joins TRBV4-3 to TRBJ2-7, with D uncertain. CDR3 size: 15 residues. Germline values: CDR1 LGHNA, CDR2 YSLEER. V lost 1 base and J 0 bases, leaving 10 bases between the germline ends. CDR3 sequence reads: CASSQGMGGSYEQYV. CDR3 DNA: TGCGCCAGCAGCCAAGGAATGGGCGGCTCCTACGAGCAGTACGTC.

V gene TRBV24-1 combines with J gene TRBJ2-3; 9 positions match TRBD1. CDR3 size: 16 residues. V dropped 5 bases and J dropped 1; count of bases not matched to a gene: 6. The germline CDR1 and CDR2 sequences are KGHDR and SFDVKD. CDR3 sequence (DNA): TGTGCCACCAGTGTACAGGGGGCGAGGGGCACAGATACGCAGTATTTT. Encoded protein: CATSVQGARGTDTQYF.

J is TRBJ2-3 and V is TRBV10-3; possible D gene TRBD2, 6 bases. V was cut by 10 bases and J by 4 bases, with 12 bases left in between. CDR3 length equals 12 residues. The V gene's germline CDR1 is ENHRY and CDR2 SYGVKD. The CDR3: CATTSNPDTQYF. As DNA, the CDR3 is TGTGCCACAACTAGCAACCCAGATACGCAGTATTTT.

CDR3: CSARTPGVGTEAFF. CDR3 sequence (DNA): TGCAGTGCTAGAACTCCAGGGGTTGGGACTGAAGCTTTCTTT. The chain uses TRBV20-1 and TRBJ1-1; maybe TRBD1 (6 bases). In germline, CDR1 is DFQATT, CDR2 SNEGSKA (reference sequence). The CDR3 extends over 14 amino acids. V lost 2 bases and J 5 bases, leaving 15 bases between the germline ends.

This clonotype was seen a handful of times. The chain carries TRBV5-6 and TRBJ2-2; 8 bases are a match to TRBD1. The junction had 6 bases not matched to a gene; V was cut back by 0 bases and J by 5 bases. Germline assignment: CDR1 SGHDT and CDR2 YYEEEE. The length of the CDR3 is 16 residues. This CDR3 reads CASSLVSGGRTGELFF. The CDR3 coding sequence is TGTGCCAGCAGCTTGGTTTCAGGGGGCCGGACCGGGGAGCTGTTTTTT.

The rearrangement links TRBV12-3 or TRBV12-4 to TRBJ1-1; D is perhaps TRBD1 (5 bases). V lost 3 bases, J lost 4 bases, and 15 bases lay in between. The CDR3 is made up of 15 amino acids. CDR3 nucleotide sequence: TGTGCCAGCAGTTTTAGGAGGGGCTTCGGCACTGAAGCTTTCTTT. This encodes CASSFRRGFGTEAFF.

This clonotype was seen at least ten times. The chain's CDR3 is CASRETQYF. For the CDR3, the DNA is TGTGCCAGCAGGGAGACCCAGTACTTC. This chain uses TRBV21-1 with TRBJ2-5. TRBV21-1 corresponds to a pseudogene. This CDR3 contains 9 residues.

This clonotype was found many times. The chain carries TRBV3-1 and TRBJ2-2; TRBD1 matches 8 bases. CDR1 and CDR2 (germline): LGHDT, YNNKEL (reference sequence). This CDR3 region has 16 residues. J lost 4 bases, V lost 1 base, and 5 bases had no gene match. This chain's CDR3 is CASSQGPGGRTGELFF. In DNA, the CDR3 is TGTGCCAGCAGCCAAGGTCCAGGGGGCCGCACCGGGGAGCTGTTTTTT.

Only a few counts were recorded for this clonotype. This sequence joins TRBV20-1 and TRBJ2-5; 7 nucleotides align to TRBD2. V was clipped by 7 bases and J by 0 bases; unmatched bases: 11. The CDR3 runs to 15 residues. Germline-derived CDR1 and CDR2 are DFQATT and SNEGSKA (reference sequence). CDR3: CSVTRDYTYQETQYF. CDR3 nucleotide sequence: TGCAGTGTCACACGGGACTATACGTACCAAGAGACCCAGTACTTC.

In its sample, this clonotype was seen a few times. This chain joins TRBV12-3 or TRBV12-4 and TRBJ2-5; the D is unclear. Trimming took off 2 bases at V and 1 base at J, with 8 bases between the two ends. This CDR3 comprises 14 residues. The CDR3 region is CASSLMNAQETQYF. The CDR3 DNA reads TGTGCCAGCAGTTTAATGAACGCCCAAGAGACCCAGTACTTC.